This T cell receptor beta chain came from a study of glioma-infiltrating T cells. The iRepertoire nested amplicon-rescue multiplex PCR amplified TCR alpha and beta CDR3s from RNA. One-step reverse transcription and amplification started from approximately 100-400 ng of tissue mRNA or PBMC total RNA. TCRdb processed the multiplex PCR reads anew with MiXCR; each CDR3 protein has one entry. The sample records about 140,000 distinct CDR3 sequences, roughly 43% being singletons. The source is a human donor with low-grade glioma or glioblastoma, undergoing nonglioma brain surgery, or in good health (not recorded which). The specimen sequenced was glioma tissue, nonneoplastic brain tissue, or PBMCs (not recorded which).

For the CDR3, the DNA is TGCAGCGTGGAACCACAGGGGCCGCGCACAGATACGCAGTATTTT. It specifies CSVEPQGPRTDTQYF. This rearrangement joins TRBV29-1 to TRBJ2-3; TRBD1 matches 7 bases. The germline CDR1 and CDR2 sequences are SQVTM and ANQGSEA. The CDR3 is made up of 15 amino acids. V lost 6 bases to trimming and J lost 1 base; unmatched junction nucleotides: 10.